A selection of T cell receptor beta chains follows, all from one sample in a study of early T cells in non-severe SARS-CoV-2 infection. Each CDR3 protein is one row after TCRdb ran MiXCR on the 5' RACE reads. In the table there are some 38,000 distinct CDR3 sequences, roughly 4.5% of which are singletons. Sequenced material: whole blood. The receptor source for this set is an adult who was a healthcare worker with PCR-confirmed SARS-CoV-2 infection or an uninfected control (not recorded which). The CDR3 runs from the conserved cysteine through the conserved F or W. The D gene is left open where the match is weak. Part of the rows lack a size; the others show once, few, many or a class for expanded clones.

TRBV12-3/TRBV12-4	many	TRBJ1-2	-	TGTGCCAGCAGTCAGGGTTTATCAAGTGGCTACACCTTC	CASSQGLSSGYTF
TRBV6-1	many	TRBJ2-2	-	TGTGCCAGCATGACAGCCACGAACACCGGGGAGCTGTTTTTT	CASMTATNTGELFF
TRBV7-9	many	TRBJ2-1	TRBD2	TGTGCCAGCACCCTGTCAGGGACGGGGGGGCCAGATGAGCAGTTCTTC	CASTLSGTGGPDEQFF
TRBV27	many	TRBJ2-6	-	TGTGCCAGCAGTTCCCAGAGGGGGGGCTCTGGGGCCAACGTCCTGACTTTC	CASSSQRGGSGANVLTF
TRBV5-1	many	TRBJ1-1	TRBD1	TGCGCCAGCAGCTCCACAGGGGTCGGAACTGAAGCTTTCTTT	CASSSTGVGTEAFF
TRBV2	few	TRBJ2-3	-	TGTGCCAGCAGTGAACTTCGGACTAGCACAGATACGCAGTATTTT	CASSELRTSTDTQYF
TRBV30	many	TRBJ1-1	-	TGTGCCTGGACAGGGGATCAGGGCACTGAAGCTTTCTTT	CAWTGDQGTEAFF
TRBV7-3	many	TRBJ2-7	-	TGTGCCAGCAGCCGCGAATTAGCGGACGAGCAGTACTTC	CASSRELADEQYF
TRBV6-5	many	TRBJ1-1	-	TGTGCCAGCAGCTCCGGACAGAACACTGAAGCTTTCTTT	CASSSGQNTEAFF
TRBV11-2	many	TRBJ2-3	TRBD2	TGTGCCAGCAGCTCACTAGCGGGGACGCTCACAGATACGCAGTATTTT	CASSSLAGTLTDTQYF
TRBV7-6	few	TRBJ2-7	-	TGTGCCAGCAGCTTTAACGGGCGACCCTACGAGCAGTACTTC	CASSFNGRPYEQYF
TRBV29-1	many	TRBJ2-1	-	TGCAGCGTTGTGTTGGCACAGTCTAATGAGCAGTTCTTC	CSVVLAQSNEQFF
TRBV25-1	few	TRBJ2-5	-	TGTGCCAGCAGTGAATATAACTGGGCTCAAGAGACCCAGTACTTC	CASSEYNWAQETQYF
TRBV5-4	few	TRBJ1-1	-	TGTGCCAGCAGCTTGGAGTGGGGGGACACTGAAGCTTTCTTT	CASSLEWGDTEAFF
TRBV10-1	many	TRBJ1-4	-	TGCGCCATATCAACAGCGGGGGATGAAAAACTGTTTTTT	CAISTAGDEKLFF
TRBV11-2	many	TRBJ2-7	-	TGTGCCAGCAGCTTAGACAGGGATCGAACCTACGAGCAGTACTTC	CASSLDRDRTYEQYF
TRBV5-5	many	TRBJ1-1	-	TGTGCCAGCAGCTTGTTCCTCCTTCGGGCTTTCTTT	CASSLFLLRAFF
TRBV5-1	many	TRBJ2-3	-	TGCGCCAGCAGCTTGGCACTAGGAGGGGACGCAACAGATACGCAGTATTTT	CASSLALGGDATDTQYF
TRBV12-3/TRBV12-4	medium-sized	TRBJ2-7	TRBD2	TGTGCCAGCAGACCCAGCGGGGGGGCCATCGAGCAGTACTTC	CASRPSGGAIEQYF
TRBV6-1	many	TRBJ1-1	-	TGTGCCAGCAGTGAAGCGCAACATGGTATGACTGCTGAAGCTTTCTTT	CASSEAQHGMTAEAFF
TRBV7-2	many	TRBJ1-4	-	TGTGCCAGCAGCCAAGTTGCTGCGAACAATGAAAAACTGTTTTTT	CASSQVAANNEKLFF
TRBV30	few	TRBJ2-7	-	TGTGCCTGGAGCAGGACCTACGAGCAGTACTTC	CAWSRTYEQYF
TRBV20-1	many	TRBJ2-3	-	TGCAGTGCCAGAGGGTCAGGACCCACAGATACGCAGTATTTT	CSARGSGPTDTQYF
TRBV7-6	many	TRBJ2-3	-	TGTGCCAGCAGCTTCGGGACGGATGGATATGGAGATACGCAGTATTTT	CASSFGTDGYGDTQYF
TRBV4-1	many	TRBJ1-5	-	TGCGCCAGCAGCCAAGATCGGGGCGGCTGGAGCAATCAGCCCCAGCATTTT	CASSQDRGGWSNQPQHF
TRBV6-2/TRBV6-3	many	TRBJ2-1	TRBD2	TGTGCCAGCAGTCAGACTAGCGGGGAGTTCAATGAGCAGTTCTTC	CASSQTSGEFNEQFF
TRBV6-6	many	TRBJ1-2	TRBD1	TGTGCCAGCAGCCCTACAGGGGTTGGGTATGGCTACACCTTC	CASSPTGVGYGYTF
TRBV7-9	many	TRBJ1-4	-	TGTGCCAGCGTCTGGGGCACTAATGAAAAACTGTTTTTT	CASVWGTNEKLFF
TRBV5-1	many	TRBJ2-1	TRBD1	TGCGCCAGCACCCGGGACAGTTACAATGAGCAGTTCTTC	CASTRDSYNEQFF
TRBV6-1	many	TRBJ1-4	-	TGTGCCAGCAGTTGGGTGTCAACTAATGAAAAACTGTTTTTT	CASSWVSTNEKLFF
TRBV5-1	many	TRBJ2-1	-	TGCGCCAGCAGCGCCCAATCCTATGAGCAGTTCTTC	CASSAQSYEQFF
TRBV7-2	few	TRBJ1-1	-	TGTGCCAGCAGCTTCGCATCCATGAACACTGAAGCTTTCTTT	CASSFASMNTEAFF
TRBV20-1	-	TRBJ2-2	-	TGCAGTGCTAAGGTTGGAGGGAGCACCGGGGAGCTGTTTTTT	CSAKVGGSTGELFF
TRBV20-1	many	TRBJ2-7	TRBD1	TGCAGTGCTAGAGATCTGAGGACAGGATACGAGCAGTACTTC	CSARDLRTGYEQYF
TRBV11-2	many	TRBJ2-1	-	TGTGCCAGCAGCTTAACCCGGGACACCTACAATGAGCAGTTCTTC	CASSLTRDTYNEQFF
TRBV6-6	many	TRBJ2-2	-	TGTGCCAGCAGTTACGCCGAGACCGGGGAGCTGTTTTTT	CASSYAETGELFF
TRBV29-1	few	TRBJ1-2	TRBD1	TGCAGCGTCGCCGGGACAGGGGTTGGCTACACCTTC	CSVAGTGVGYTF
TRBV12-3/TRBV12-4	few	TRBJ2-2	TRBD2	TGTGCCAGCAGTCAGCGGGGGAACACCGGGGAGCTGTTTTTT	CASSQRGNTGELFF
TRBV11-2	few	TRBJ2-1	TRBD2	TGTGCCAGCCTAACAGGACTAGCGGGGGGGCCCCAGTTCTTC	CASLTGLAGGPQFF
TRBV6-5	many	TRBJ2-2	TRBD1	TGTGCCAGCAGTACGGGACAGACGAACACCGGGGAGCTGTTTTTT	CASSTGQTNTGELFF